These T cell receptor beta chains were read from a single sample in a study of T cell responses to AZD1222 COVID-19 vaccine. The protocol was immunoSEQ multiplex PCR, while the TCRdb copy is restricted to in-frame clones and leaves out a portion. Found here are some 200,000 clones, roughly nine tenths of them singletons; the top ten hold around 3.6%. Sequences were derived from peripheral blood, sampled 28 days after the second AZD1222 dose. The receptors were sampled from an adult who received the AZD1222 COVID-19 vaccine. Both conserved end residues are part of each CDR3. The D gene is left open where the match is weak. The size of a clone is reported for some rows only, either as once, few or many, or as a class for expanded clones.

J gene: TRBJ2-1
D gene: -
clone size: few
V gene: TRBV9
CDR3 protein: CASSAGADAYNEQFF
CDR3 DNA: TGTGCCAGCAGCGCGGGAGCCGACGCATACAATGAGCAGTTCTTC

J gene: TRBJ1-5
D gene: TRBD1
clone size: -
V gene: TRBV4-1
CDR3 protein: CASSRFLGGLGQPQHF
CDR3 DNA: TGCGCCAGCAGCCGCTTTTTAGGGGGCTTGGGACAGCCCCAGCATTTT

J gene: TRBJ2-7
D gene: TRBD1
clone size: -
V gene: TRBV7-2
CDR3 protein: CASSLAGTGDYEQYF
CDR3 DNA: TGTGCCAGCAGCTTAGCCGGGACAGGGGACTACGAGCAGTACTTC

J gene: TRBJ1-2
D gene: -
clone size: once
V gene: TRBV4-2
CDR3 protein: CASSQGTQNYGYTF
CDR3 DNA: TGTGCCAGCAGCCAAGGTACCCAAAACTATGGCTACACCTTC

J gene: TRBJ1-5
D gene: -
clone size: -
V gene: TRBV2
CDR3 protein: CASSDLASTGQPQHF
CDR3 DNA: TGTGCCAGCAGTGACTTGGCCTCGACCGGTCAGCCCCAGCATTTT

J gene: TRBJ2-3
D gene: TRBD1
clone size: -
V gene: TRBV7-3
CDR3 protein: CASSLTGGADTQYF
CDR3 DNA: TGTGCCAGCAGCTTAACAGGGGGCGCAGATACGCAGTATTTT

J gene: TRBJ1-1
D gene: -
clone size: once
V gene: TRBV9
CDR3 protein: CASSPQQMNTEAFF
CDR3 DNA: TGTGCCAGCAGCCCCCAACAGATGAACACTGAAGCTTTCTTT

J gene: TRBJ2-7
D gene: -
clone size: -
V gene: TRBV19
CDR3 protein: CASSIRGFEQYF
CDR3 DNA: TGTGCCAGTAGTATTAGGGGATTCGAGCAGTACTTC

J gene: TRBJ2-7
D gene: -
clone size: -
V gene: TRBV4-1
CDR3 protein: CASSQRTVGEQYF
CDR3 DNA: TGCGCCAGCAGCCAGCGGACGGTCGGCGAGCAGTACTTC

J gene: TRBJ1-3
D gene: -
clone size: -
V gene: TRBV7-3
CDR3 protein: CASSLGTGNTIYF
CDR3 DNA: TGTGCCAGCAGCCTAGGGACTGGAAACACCATATATTTT

J gene: TRBJ2-7
D gene: -
clone size: -
V gene: TRBV6-6
CDR3 protein: CASSDGQFLYEQYF
CDR3 DNA: TGTGCCAGCAGCGACGGACAGTTCCTCTACGAGCAGTACTTC

J gene: TRBJ1-2
D gene: -
clone size: -
V gene: TRBV24-1
CDR3 protein: CATSDFTGYGYTF
CDR3 DNA: TGTGCCACCAGTGATTTCACGGGCTATGGCTACACCTTC

J gene: TRBJ2-3
D gene: -
clone size: -
V gene: TRBV5-4
CDR3 protein: CASSLAPGSTDTQYF
CDR3 DNA: TGTGCCAGCAGCTTGGCCCCCGGCAGCACAGATACGCAGTATTTT

J gene: TRBJ1-2
D gene: TRBD1
clone size: -
V gene: TRBV5-1
CDR3 protein: CASSLILRDRAGYTF
CDR3 DNA: TGCGCCAGCAGCTTGATCCTCCGGGACAGGGCTGGCTACACCTTC

J gene: TRBJ1-2
D gene: TRBD1
clone size: -
V gene: TRBV5-1
CDR3 protein: CASSPTDRVGGYTF
CDR3 DNA: TGCGCCAGCTCCCCCACGGACAGGGTAGGAGGCTACACCTTC

J gene: TRBJ1-2
D gene: -
clone size: once
V gene: TRBV5-4
CDR3 protein: CASSTGRNYGYTF
CDR3 DNA: TGTGCCAGCAGCACGGGACGGAACTATGGCTACACCTTC

J gene: TRBJ1-1
D gene: TRBD1
clone size: -
V gene: TRBV18
CDR3 protein: CASSPTGTGDTEAFF
CDR3 DNA: TGTGCCAGCTCACCTACTGGGACAGGGGATACTGAAGCTTTCTTT

J gene: TRBJ2-2
D gene: -
clone size: once
V gene: TRBV12-5
CDR3 protein: CASGLPGSGELFF
CDR3 DNA: TGTGCTAGTGGTTTGCCTGGCTCCGGGGAGCTGTTTTTT